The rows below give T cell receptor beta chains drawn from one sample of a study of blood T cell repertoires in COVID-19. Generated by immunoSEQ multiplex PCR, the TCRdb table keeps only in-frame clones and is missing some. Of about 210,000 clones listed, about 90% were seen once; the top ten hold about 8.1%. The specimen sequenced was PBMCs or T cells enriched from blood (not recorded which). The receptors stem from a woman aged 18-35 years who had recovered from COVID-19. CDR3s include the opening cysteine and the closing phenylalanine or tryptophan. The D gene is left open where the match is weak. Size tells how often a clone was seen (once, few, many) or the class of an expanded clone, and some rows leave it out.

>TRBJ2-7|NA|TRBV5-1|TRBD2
TGCGCCAGCAGCGACCGGGACTATGCCCTCGAGCAGTACTTC
CASSDRDYALEQYF
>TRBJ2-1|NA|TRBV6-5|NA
TGTGCCAGCTCCCCTCTAGGGGGGGCCGACAATGAGCAGTTCTTC
CASSPLGGADNEQFF
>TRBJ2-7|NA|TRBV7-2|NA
TGTGCCAGCAGCTTACGAGGCGAGCAGTACTTC
CASSLRGEQYF
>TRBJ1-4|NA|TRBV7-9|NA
TGTGCCAGCAGCCCCAAGATCGGGGAAAAACTGTTTTTT
CASSPKIGEKLFF
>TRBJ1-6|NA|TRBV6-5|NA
TGTGCCAGCACCAGAGGTAATAATTCACCCCTCCACTTT
CASTRGNNSPLHF
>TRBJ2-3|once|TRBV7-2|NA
TGTGCCAGCAGCTTAGGGGGTAGCGCAGATACGCAGTATTTT
CASSLGGSADTQYF
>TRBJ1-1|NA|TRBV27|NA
TGTGCCAGCAGTTTTAATGGGGGAGGGACTGAAGCTTTCTTT
CASSFNGGGTEAFF
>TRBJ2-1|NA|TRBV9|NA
TGTGCCAGCAGCGCACGACTCGCTTTTTCGAATGAGCAGTTCTTC
CASSARLAFSNEQFF
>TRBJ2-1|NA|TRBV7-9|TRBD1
TGTGCCAGCAGCTGGACAGGGGGTGAAAAGTTCTTC
CASSWTGGEKFF
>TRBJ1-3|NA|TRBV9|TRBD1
TGTGCCAGCAGCGTAGACGGGACAGGGGTCGGCTCTGGAAACACCATATATTTT
CASSVDGTGVGSGNTIYF
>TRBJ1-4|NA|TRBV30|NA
TGTGCCTGGACAGGCGCAACTAATGAAAAACTGTTTTTT
CAWTGATNEKLFF
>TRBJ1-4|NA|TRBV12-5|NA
TGTGCTACCGGGGGATACGGAGAAAAACTGTTTTTT
CATGGYGEKLFF
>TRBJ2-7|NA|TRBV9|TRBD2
TGTGCCAGCAGCGATCCCCTAGCGGGGGGGCCGGGCGAGCAGTACTTC
CASSDPLAGGPGEQYF
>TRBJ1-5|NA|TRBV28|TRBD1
TGTGCCAGCTTTCGGGACAGAAAACATAGCAATCAGCCCCAGCATTTT
CASFRDRKHSNQPQHF
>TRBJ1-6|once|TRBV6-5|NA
TGTGCCAGCCAAAATGGACAGTCTTATAATTCACCCCTCCACTTT
CASQNGQSYNSPLHF
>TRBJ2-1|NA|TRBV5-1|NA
TGCGCCAGCAGCTTGAATCTGGGGCCCTCCTACAATGAGCAGTTCTTC
CASSLNLGPSYNEQFF
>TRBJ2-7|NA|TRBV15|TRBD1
TGTGCCACCAGCAGTTGGACAGGGACCTACGAGCAGTACTTC
CATSSWTGTYEQYF
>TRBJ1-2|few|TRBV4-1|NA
TGCGCCAGCAGCCAAGCTGGGCAGGGCTATGGCTACACCTTC
CASSQAGQGYGYTF
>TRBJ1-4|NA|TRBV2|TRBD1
TGTGCCAGCATCCTGACAGGGCGGGGTGAAAAACTGTTTTTT
CASILTGRGEKLFF
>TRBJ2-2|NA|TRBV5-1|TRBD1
TGCGCCAGCAGCCCACAGGGGGATGGCACCGGGGAGCTGTTTTTT
CASSPQGDGTGELFF
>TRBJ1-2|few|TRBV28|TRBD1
TGTGCCAGCAGTTCCTCCGGGACAGGGTATGGCTACACCTTC
CASSSSGTGYGYTF
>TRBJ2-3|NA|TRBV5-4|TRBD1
TGTGCCAGCAGCTTGGGACAGGGCGACTCAGATACGCAGTATTTT
CASSLGQGDSDTQYF
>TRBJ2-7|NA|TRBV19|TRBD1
TGTGCCAGTAGTGGCGGGACAGGGGGATTCTACGAGCAGTACTTC
CASSGGTGGFYEQYF
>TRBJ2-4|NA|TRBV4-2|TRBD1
TGTGCCAGCAGCCATCAAGGACAGGGGGAAAACATTCAGTACTTC
CASSHQGQGENIQYF
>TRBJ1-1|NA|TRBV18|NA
TGTGCCAGCTCACAATCAGGGGCAGGGGCTTTGGCTGAAGCTTTCTTT
CASSQSGAGALAEAFF
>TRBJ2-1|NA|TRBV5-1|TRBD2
TGCGCCAGCAGCTTGGGGACTAGCACTCATACTCGGGTCTATGAGCAGTTCTTC
CASSLGTSTHTRVYEQFF
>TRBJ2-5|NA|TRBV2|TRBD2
TGTGCCAGCATGCGGGGGGGCGGGCAGACCCAGTACTTC
CASMRGGGQTQYF
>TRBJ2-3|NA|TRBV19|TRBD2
TGTGCCAGTACTCCTATAGCGGGGCAAATAACAGATACGCAGTATTTT
CASTPIAGQITDTQYF
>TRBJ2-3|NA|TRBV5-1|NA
TGCGCCAGCAGCTCCACCGGGACTACAGATACGCAGTATTTT
CASSSTGTTDTQYF
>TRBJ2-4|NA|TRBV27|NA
TGTGCCAGCAGTTTACTCCCCTATGGGCAGGAAAACATTCAGTACTTC
CASSLLPYGQENIQYF
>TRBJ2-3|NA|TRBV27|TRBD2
TGTGCCAGCTCCGTCCGGGGGAGGGCAGATACGCAGTATTTT
CASSVRGRADTQYF
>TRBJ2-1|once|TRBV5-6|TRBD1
TGTGCCAGCAGCTGGACAGGGAACACTGAGCAGTTCTTC
CASSWTGNTEQFF
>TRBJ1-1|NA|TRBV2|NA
TGTGCCAGCAAACGGGGAGAGAACACTGAAGCTTTCTTT
CASKRGENTEAFF
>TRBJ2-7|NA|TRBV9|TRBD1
TGTGCCAGCAGCCCACAGGGGGCCTACGAGCAGTACTTC
CASSPQGAYEQYF
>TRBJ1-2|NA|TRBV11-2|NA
TGTGCCAGCAGCATCGCCGGGTCTCCCTCCTATGGCTACACCTTC
CASSIAGSPSYGYTF
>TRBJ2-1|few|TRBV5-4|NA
TGTGCCAGCAGCTTAGGTCACAGTGAGCAGTTCTTC
CASSLGHSEQFF
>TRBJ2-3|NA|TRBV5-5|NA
TGTGCCAGCAGCCCCACTACCACAGATACGCAGTATTTT
CASSPTTTDTQYF
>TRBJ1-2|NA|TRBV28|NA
TGTGCCAGCAGTGCCCCCGGGACAAACTATGGCTACACCTTC
CASSAPGTNYGYTF
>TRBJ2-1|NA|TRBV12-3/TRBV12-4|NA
TGTGCCAGCGGGGGGGCCCGGGGGCAGTTCTTC
CASGGARGQFF
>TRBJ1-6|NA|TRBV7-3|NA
TGTGCCAGCAGCTTAGGGAGCCATAATTCACCCCTCCACTTT
CASSLGSHNSPLHF
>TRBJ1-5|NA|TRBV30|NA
TGTGCCTGGAGTGGAGGACTGGGGAATCAGCCCCAGCATTTT
CAWSGGLGNQPQHF
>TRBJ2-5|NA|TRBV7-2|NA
TGTGCCAGCAGCTTCGGTGAGAAGACCCAGTACTTC
CASSFGEKTQYF